This TCR beta chain appears in the sequencing data of a study of blood T cell repertoires in COVID-19. Sequencing used immunoSEQ multiplex PCR; TCRdb keeps in-frame clones, though not all of them. The table includes fewer than 250,000 clones, around 86% detected once. The CDR3 runs to 14 residues. CDR1 is MDHEN and CDR2 is SYDVKM in the germline V gene. The V end was cut by 4 bases, the J end by 8 bases, with 15 bases between. Sequencing was carried out using peripheral blood. The receptor was isolated from a man in his sixties who had recovered from COVID-19. The chain is built from TRBV28 and TRBJ2-1; the D gene is possibly TRBD1 (7 bases). The CDR3 spells CASSSQGRWDEQFF. CDR3 DNA: TGTGCCAGCAGTTCACAGGGGAGGTGGGATGAGCAGTTCTTC. The full variable domain, with the rest looked up from reference TRBV28 and TRBJ2-1, is DVKVTQSSRYLVKRTGEKVFLECVQDMDHENMFWYRQDPGLGLRLIYFSYDVKMKEKGDIPEGYSVSREKKERFSLILESASTNQTSMYLCASSSQGRWDEQFFGPGTRLTVL.